These 26 T cell receptor beta chains share one sample of origin, sequenced in a study of blood T cell repertoires in COVID-19. The method was immunoSEQ multiplex PCR; TCRdb's version includes in-frame clones alone and lacks a portion of them. The sample includes a few hundred thousand clones, approximately 90% seen only once; the top ten take approximately 9%. Specimen: PBMCs or T cells enriched from blood (not recorded which). All receptors derive from a young woman who had recovered from COVID-19.

V gene TRBV4-1 combines with J gene TRBJ2-7; TRBD1 is a possible D gene (6 bases). The CDR3 consists of 15 residues. Trimming shortened V by 1 base and J by 1 base, and 11 bases separated the two germline ends. Germline V lookup: CDR1 MGHRA, CDR2 YSYEKL. The CDR3 DNA reads as TGCGCCAGCAGCCAAGTTGGGGACACGTCCTACGAGCAGTACTTC. Amino acid sequence: CASSQVGDTSYEQYF.

The chain recombines TRBV4-2 with TRBJ2-7, with 7 bases identical to TRBD2. This CDR3 is built from 17 residues. The V gene end was trimmed by 1 base and the J gene end by 5 bases; junction bases not matched to a gene: 14. Germline loops: CDR1 LGHNA, CDR2 YNFKEQ. CDR3 protein: CASSQGVSAGVVHEQYF. The CDR3 bases are TGTGCCAGCAGCCAAGGAGTGAGCGCGGGAGTCGTCCACGAGCAGTACTTC.

This chain uses TRBV4-1 with TRBJ2-5; tentatively, D is TRBD2 (5 bases). Germline loops: CDR1 MGHRA, CDR2 YSYEKL. The V end lost 1 base, the J end lost 5 bases, and 11 bases lay between the germline ends. This CDR3 is 14 amino acids long. CDR3 bases: TGCGCCAGCAGCCAAGGGACTTATTCGGAGACCCAGTACTTC. It codes for CASSQGTYSETQYF.

The CDR3 loop reads CACRPGQWEYGYTF. CDR3 in DNA: TGTGCCTGCCGCCCCGGACAGTGGGAATATGGCTACACCTTC. The rearrangement uses TRBV28 and TRBJ1-2, with D maybe TRBD1 (6 bases). The V end lost 11 bases, the J end lost 5 bases, and 21 bases lay between the germline ends. This CDR3 has 14 residues. Germline V gene sequence: CDR1 MDHEN, CDR2 SYDVKM.

The genes are TRBV5-1 and TRBJ1-5; D gene unclear. Germline values: CDR1 SGHRS, CDR2 YFSETQ. V was clipped by 0 bases and J by 2 bases, with 6 bases between them. This CDR3 has 14 amino acids. For the CDR3, the DNA is TGCGCCAGCAGCTTGGACTCGGGCAATCAGCCCCAGCATTTT. Protein product: CASSLDSGNQPQHF. Combining the CDR3 with reference TRBV5-1 and TRBJ1-5 gives the whole variable domain KAGVTQTPRYLIKTRGQQVTLSCSPISGHRSVSWYQQTPGQGLQFLFEYFSETQRNKGNFPGRFSGRQFSNSRSEMNVSTLELGDSALYLCASSLDSGNQPQHFGDGTRLSIL.

The V gene is TRBV19, the J gene TRBJ1-2; TRBD1 matches at 8 bases. This CDR3 contains 14 residues. Trimming took 8 bases from V and 4 from J; bases not matched to a gene: 9. Germline CDR1 is LNHDA and CDR2 is SQIVND (reference sequence). The CDR3 protein is CASSNTDRAYGYTF. The CDR3 coding sequence is TGTGCCAGTTCAAATACGGACAGGGCCTATGGCTACACCTTC.

The genes are TRBV28 and TRBJ2-1; possible D gene TRBD2, 5 bases. V gave up 0 bases and J gave up 0 bases, with 12 bases separating them. Germline-derived CDR1 and CDR2 are MDHEN and SYDVKM. The length of the CDR3 is 17 residues. CDR3 in amino acids: CASSLWEVSNSYNEQFF. The CDR3 coding sequence is TGTGCCAGCAGTTTATGGGAGGTCTCCAACTCCTACAATGAGCAGTTCTTC.

The chain is built from TRBV9 and TRBJ2-7; 9 nucleotides align to TRBD1. CDR1 is SGDLS and CDR2 is YYNGEE in the germline V gene. This CDR3 has 13 amino acids. J lost 7 bases, V lost 5 bases, and 7 bases had no gene match. CDR3 sequence: CASSGDRGYEQYF. Written as DNA, the CDR3 is TGTGCCAGCAGTGGCGACAGGGGGTATGAGCAGTACTTC.

V usage is TRBV4-3 and J usage is TRBJ2-3; 10 positions agree with TRBD2. V was pared by 0 bases and J by 0 bases, with 3 bases of the junction left unmatched. The CDR3 consists of 17 residues. Germline lookup yields CDR1 LGHNA and CDR2 YSLEER. CDR3 sequence reads: CASSQEGLADSTDTQYF. CDR3 coding DNA: TGCGCCAGCAGCCAAGAAGGACTAGCGGATAGCACAGATACGCAGTATTTT.

This clone appeared a single time. The genes are TRBV7-3 and TRBJ2-2; TRBD1 might be the D (5 bases). There are 14 residues in the CDR3. Germline assignment: CDR1 SGHTA and CDR2 FQGTGA. The ends were cut back, 4 bases at V and 7 bases at J, with 13 bases in the middle. The CDR3 DNA is TGTGCCAGCAGCTCCACCTCAGGGTACGGGGAGCTGTTTTTT. This encodes CASSSTSGYGELFF.

The gene calls are TRBV7-9 and TRBJ2-1; 10 bases agree with TRBD1. V lost 6 bases and J lost 2; bases outside the gene matches: 4. The CDR3 covers 15 residues. Germline values: CDR1 SEHNR, CDR2 FQNEAQ (reference sequence). The CDR3: CASSLGQGTYNEQFF. The DNA for the CDR3 is TGTGCCAGCAGTTTGGGACAGGGGACCTACAATGAGCAGTTCTTC.

The chain recombines TRBV28 with TRBJ1-3; D is unclear. Trimming pared 3 bases from V and 0 bases from J, leaving 12 bases between. CDR3 length equals 16 residues. Germline V lookup: CDR1 MDHEN, CDR2 SYDVKM. CDR3 sequence reads: CASSFGQAFSGNTIYF. The CDR3 coding sequence is TGTGCCAGCAGTTTTGGGCAGGCGTTCTCTGGAAACACCATATATTTT.

The chain is built from TRBV21-1 and TRBJ1-2. TRBV21-1 is recorded as a pseudogene. The CDR3 runs 19 residues. The CDR3 sequence: CASSRKPRRLTPTNYGYTF. The CDR3 nucleotides read TGTGCCAGCAGCCGAAAGCCACGTCGCTTAACCCCCACTAACTATGGCTACACCTTC.

The chain uses TRBV10-3 and TRBJ2-6, with 8 bases identical to TRBD1. This CDR3 is built from 17 residues. Germline assignment: CDR1 ENHRY and CDR2 SYGVKD. With V trimmed by 4 bases and J by 0 bases, 5 bases remained unmatched. The CDR3 region is CAISGGQGSSGANVLTF. Here the CDR3 DNA reads TGTGCCATCAGTGGTGGACAGGGAAGCTCTGGGGCCAACGTCCTGACTTTC.

This clone was seen a handful of times. J is TRBJ2-1 and V is TRBV9; 14 nucleotides match TRBD2. Looked up from germline, CDR1 is SGDLS and CDR2 is YYNGEE. V lost 3 bases, J lost 7 bases, and 9 bases stayed unmatched. The CDR3 consists of 17 residues. CDR3 region: CASSAKTSGRVWNEQFF. CDR3 coding DNA: TGTGCCAGCAGCGCCAAGACTAGCGGGAGGGTTTGGAATGAGCAGTTCTTC.

This chain links TRBV3-1 (or the pseudogene TRBV3-2) with TRBJ2-5; tentatively, D is TRBD2 (6 bases). Trimming left V 0 bases short and J 4 bases short, with 12 bases between. CDR1 is LGHDT and CDR2 is YNNKEL in the germline V gene (reference sequence). The CDR3 length is 15 residues. This CDR3 reads CASSQDWGSGETQYF. The CDR3 DNA is TGTGCCAGCAGCCAAGACTGGGGTAGCGGAGAGACCCAGTACTTC.

The V and J genes are TRBV5-4 and TRBJ1-2; TRBD1 matches 9 bases. This CDR3 is 19 amino acids long. The germline V gene has CDR1 SGHNT and CDR2 YYREEE (reference sequence). Trimming at V came to 3 bases and at J to 6 bases, leaving 21 bases not matched to a gene. The CDR3 loop reads CASSSQTQGAWVVSNGYTF. The CDR3 bases are TGTGCCAGCAGCTCCCAAACACAGGGGGCGTGGGTAGTATCGAATGGCTACACCTTC.

The genes are TRBV28 and TRBJ1-3, with D perhaps matching TRBD1 (5 bases). The length of the CDR3 is 17 residues. CDR1 and CDR2 (germline): MDHEN, SYDVKM. The V and J ends lost 2 bases and 2 bases respectively, with 16 bases between them. DNA for the CDR3: TGTGCCAGCAGTTTAAGTTATCTGGGGCACGCTGGAAACACCATATATTTT. Protein product: CASSLSYLGHAGNTIYF.

CDR3 amino acids: CASSLRAGDEQFF. CDR3 nucleotides: TGTGCCAGCAGTTTGAGGGCCGGGGATGAGCAGTTCTTC. V and J are TRBV12-3 or TRBV12-4 and TRBJ2-1, with a weak D call TRBD2 (5 bases). V was cut by 3 bases and J by 8 bases, with 11 bases left in between. The CDR3 runs 13 residues.

V is TRBV5-8 and J is TRBJ2-7; 10 bases agree with TRBD2. The CDR3 extends over 16 amino acids. The V and J ends lost 3 bases and 5 bases, in that order; junction bases with no gene match: 11. CDR1 is SGHTS, CDR2 YDEGEE, per germline. CDR3 coding DNA: TGTGCCAGCAGCTCGATCCAAAGCGGGAGGGCCGACGAGCAGTACTTC. This gives the protein CASSSIQSGRADEQYF.

The chain recombines TRBV28 with TRBJ1-2, with D tentatively TRBD1 (6 bases). V dropped 7 bases and J dropped 5 bases, with 17 bases sitting between them. CDR1 MDHEN and CDR2 SYDVKM come from the germline V gene. This CDR3 has 14 residues. CDR3 in amino acids: CASTPVTGGYGYTF. In DNA form, the CDR3 reads TGTGCCAGCACTCCCGTGACAGGCGGGTATGGCTACACCTTC.

CDR3 sequence: CASSQDWNTEAFF. The CDR3 region has the DNA TGTGCCAGCAGTCAGGACTGGAACACTGAAGCTTTCTTT. The chain employs TRBV7-6 and TRBJ1-1; D is unresolved. Trimming cost V 6 bases and J 1 base, with 9 bases left between them. The CDR3 extends over 13 amino acids. Germline V gene sequence: CDR1 SGHVS, CDR2 FNYEAQ.

The CDR3 coding sequence is TGTGCCAGCAGCCAAGATTTGGGGGCCGCCGACACTGAAGCTTTCTTT. Protein: CASSQDLGAADTEAFF. J is TRBJ1-1 and V is TRBV4-2; weak D call: TRBD1 (6 bases). The CDR3 spans 16 residues. The V gene lost 0 bases and the J gene lost 3 bases, with 14 bases spanning the gap. Germline assignment: CDR1 LGHNA and CDR2 YNFKEQ.

This chain links TRBV7-8 with TRBJ1-4; D uncertain. V was shortened by 1 base and J by 3 bases, with 12 bases between the two germline ends. The CDR3 is 16 residues long. CDR1 and CDR2 from the germline V gene are SGHVS and FQNEAQ. CDR3 protein: CASSLDSGEPNEKLFF. CDR3 sequence (DNA): TGTGCCAGCAGCTTAGACAGCGGGGAGCCTAATGAAAAACTGTTTTTT.

The V gene is TRBV28, the J gene TRBJ2-5; TRBD1 is a possible D gene (6 bases). The germline V gene has CDR1 MDHEN and CDR2 SYDVKM. Trimming removed 6 bases at V and 4 bases at J, with 15 bases between. The CDR3 is 14 residues long. Written as DNA, the CDR3 is TGTGCCAGCAGGCAGGGGTACGCATCAGAGACCCAGTACTTC. Residues: CASRQGYASETQYF.

This chain uses TRBV19 with TRBJ2-3, with TRBD2 identical over 10 bases. Germline CDR1 and CDR2: LNHDA and SQIVND (reference sequence). V lost 1 base, J lost 5 bases, and 9 bases stayed unmatched. The CDR3 consists of 17 residues. CDR3 DNA sequence: TGTGCCAGTAGTATAGGAGCCCTAGCGGGAGTGGTAGATACGCAGTATTTT. This encodes CASSIGALAGVVDTQYF.